A single sample gave rise to the 17 T cell receptor beta chains below, sequenced in a study of OX40 agonist ivuxolimab in advanced cancers. TCRdb keeps only in-frame clones here, not all; method: immunoSEQ multiplex PCR. The sample yields 50,000 to 75,000 clones, roughly 85% seen once. The specimen comprised CD4+ or CD8+ T cells sorted from blood, sampled in a trial of the OX40 agonist ivuxolimab. The receptors stem from an adult with an advanced solid tumor such as melanoma, head and neck, liver or kidney cancer.

This chain uses TRBV6-8 with TRBJ2-5; D is undetermined. The CDR3 spans 12 residues. Deletions cut 5 bases from V and 5 bases from J, with 9 bases between. Per germline, CDR1 MNHGY and CDR2 SAAAGT. CDR3 sequence reads: CASSTRVETQYF. In nucleotides, the CDR3 is TGTGCCAGCAGTACCCGGGTGGAGACCCAGTACTTC.

V is TRBV19 and J is TRBJ1-2; the match to TRBD1 covers 10 bases. CDR3 length equals 16 residues. V was pared by 4 bases and J by 3 bases, with 8 bases of the junction left unmatched. Germline CDR1 is LNHDA and CDR2 is SQIVND (reference sequence). In nucleotides, the CDR3 is TGTGCCAGTAGTAGGGACAGGGGAGGCCGCGACTATGGCTACACCTTC. Amino acid sequence: CASSRDRGGRDYGYTF.

The genes are TRBV5-4 and TRBJ2-5, with 8 positions matching TRBD2. The CDR3 is made up of 16 amino acids. The germline gives CDR1 SGHNT, CDR2 YYREEE (reference sequence). Trimming removed 0 bases from V and 4 bases from J; junction bases left unmatched: 8. The CDR3 region is CASSLVGLAGRETQYF. Here the CDR3 DNA reads TGTGCCAGCAGCTTGGTTGGGCTAGCGGGCAGAGAGACCCAGTACTTC.

The chain recombines TRBV18 with TRBJ1-4, with 8 bases lining up with TRBD1. The CDR3 has 16 amino acids. Germline V gives CDR1 KGHSH, CDR2 LQKENI. V dropped 2 bases and J dropped 0; count of bases not matched to a gene: 2. CDR3 DNA: TGTGCCAGCTCACCAGGGACAGGTACAACTAATGAAAAACTGTTTTTT. Protein sequence: CASSPGTGTTNEKLFF.

The chain recombines TRBV2 with TRBJ1-2, with D possibly being TRBD1 (6 bases). Germline V gene lookup returns CDR1 SNHLY and CDR2 FYNNEI. Trimming left V 7 bases short and J 1 base short, with 19 bases between. The CDR3 has 16 residues. In DNA form, the CDR3 reads TGTGCCAGCATACCCGACCGGGACATCAATAACTATGGCTACACCTTC. Its protein product is CASIPDRDINNYGYTF.

The gene calls are TRBV28 and TRBJ2-7; D remains unclear. The CDR3 has 13 residues. CDR1 is MDHEN, CDR2 SYDVKM, per germline. Between the trimmed V and J ends, which lost 9 bases and 0 bases, there was a span of 12 bases. CDR3 amino acids: CARHLSSSYEQYF. The CDR3 nucleotides are TGTGCCAGGCACTTGAGCAGCTCCTACGAGCAGTACTTC.

The chain combines TRBV5-4 with TRBJ2-7; D remains unclear. This CDR3 comprises 12 residues. The germline V and J ends were trimmed by 4 bases and 6 bases, with 11 bases remaining between them. The germline CDR1 and CDR2 sequences are SGHNT and YYREEE (reference sequence). The CDR3 DNA is TGTGCCAGCAGCCTCCCTCCCCTCGAGCAGTACTTC. Its translation is CASSLPPLEQYF.

The rearrangement joins TRBV30 to TRBJ2-5; D gene uncertain. The CDR3 spans 14 residues. The germline gives CDR1 GTSNPN, CDR2 SVGIG (reference sequence). Between the trimmed V and J ends, which lost 8 bases and 4 bases, there was a span of 20 bases. For the CDR3, the DNA is TGTGCCGGCGAAAAAGACTCCCTGGGAGAGACCCAGTACTTC. Protein sequence: CAGEKDSLGETQYF.

The J gene is TRBJ2-5, the V gene TRBV6-6; the D call may be TRBD1 or TRBD2 (5 bases each). This CDR3 has 14 amino acids. From germline, CDR1 is MNHNY and CDR2 SVGAGI (reference sequence). Trimming pared 7 bases from V and 1 base from J, leaving 13 bases between. The DNA of the CDR3 is TGTGCCAGCACCCACGGGGCGGTCCAAGAGACCCAGTACTTC. Protein sequence: CASTHGAVQETQYF.

The gene calls are TRBV9 and TRBJ2-3, with 12 nucleotides matching TRBD2. Unmatched junction bases numbered 7, after V lost 4 bases and J lost 7 bases. The CDR3 is 15 amino acids. Germline V gives CDR1 SGDLS, CDR2 YYNGEE. The chain's CDR3 is CASSSTSGSQNTQYF. CDR3 nucleotide sequence: TGTGCCAGCAGCTCGACTAGCGGGAGTCAGAATACGCAGTATTTT.

The V and J genes are TRBV29-1 and TRBJ2-3; D is possibly TRBD2 (6 bases). V was shortened by 8 bases and J by 3 bases, with 15 bases between the two germline ends. This CDR3 has 13 amino acids. CDR1 SQVTM and CDR2 ANQGSEA come from the germline V gene. This CDR3 is CSSVGGVTDTQYF. The CDR3 region has the DNA TGCAGCTCCGTTGGAGGGGTTACAGATACGCAGTATTTT.

On this clone itself: The junction shows a germline mismatch at one end, possibly a read error. This chain connects TRBV7-7 to TRBJ2-1; the D gene is possibly TRBD1 (6 bases). In germline, CDR1 is SSHAT, CDR2 FNYEAQ (reference sequence). The CDR3 loop spans 16 amino acids. The CDR3 bases are TGTGCTAGCAGCTTAGGGGGACCTAGCTCCTACAATGAGCAGTTCTTC. The encoded protein is CASSLGGPSSYNEQFF.

This clone was counted a single time. The V gene is TRBV28, the J gene TRBJ2-2, with TRBD1 identical over 9 bases. The CDR3 totals 16 residues. V trimming: 4 bases; J trimming: 6 bases; junction bases outside the gene matches: 9. Germline values: CDR1 MDHEN, CDR2 SYDVKM. The CDR3, as DNA: TGTGCCAGCAGTTCGATCGGACAGGGGACTGCCGGGGAGCTGTTTTTT. It codes for CASSSIGQGTAGELFF.

With regard to this clone: A read error may produce the germline difference seen at one junction end. The sample contains more than one DNA sequence encoding this CDR3. The chain employs TRBV19 and TRBJ2-7, with D perhaps TRBD2 (6 bases). Germline-derived CDR1 and CDR2 are LNHDA and SQIVND (reference sequence). CDR3 length: 14 residues. CDR3 nucleotide sequence: TGTGCCAGCAGTATGGGGCAGGGAGGAGGAAAACAGTACTTC. Its translation is CASSMGQGGGKQYF.

This chain joins TRBV5-1 and TRBJ2-7; D is perhaps TRBD2 (7 bases). The V end was cut by 4 bases, the J end by 2 bases, with 19 bases between. Germline V CDR1 and CDR2: SGHRS, YFSETQ. The CDR3 runs 16 residues. This CDR3 is CASSIGALRGPYEQYF. CDR3 nucleotides: TGCGCCAGCAGCATTGGGGCGTTGCGGGGGCCCTACGAGCAGTACTTC. The full variable domain, rest sourced from reference TRBV5-1 and TRBJ2-7, is KAGVTQTPRYLIKTRGQQVTLSCSPISGHRSVSWYQQTPGQGLQFLFEYFSETQRNKGNFPGRFSGRQFSNSRSEMNVSTLELGDSALYLCASSIGALRGPYEQYFGPGTRLTVT.

This clone showed up just once. V usage is TRBV5-4 and J usage is TRBJ2-2; 10 nucleotides match TRBD1. Germline CDR1 and CDR2: SGHNT and YYREEE (reference sequence). The CDR3 length is 15 residues. V shed 3 bases and J 6 bases; nucleotides not matched to a gene: 5. CDR3 residues: CASSSTGTGAGELFF. The CDR3 bases are TGTGCCAGCAGCTCAACCGGGACAGGGGCCGGGGAGCTGTTTTTT.

This clone was counted a single time. The V and J genes are TRBV5-4 and TRBJ2-5; no clear D. The CDR3 loop spans 13 amino acids. V lost 2 bases and J lost 5, with 10 bases in between. CDR1 is SGHNT, CDR2 YYREEE, per germline (reference sequence). CDR3 residues: CASSFGIGETQYF. DNA of the CDR3: TGTGCCAGCAGCTTCGGTATTGGGGAGACCCAGTACTTC.